The clone carrying this TCR beta chain was seen many times. The data belong to a study of T-cell reconstitution after alpha-beta-depleted transplantation in children. Researchers prepared the TCRbeta library using unique molecular identifiers, the study reports. Using its own MiXCR run on the PCR reads, TCRdb lists one record per CDR3 protein. The data contain approximately 490,000 distinct CDR3 sequences, over 9.5% of them singletons. The V end was cut by 2 bases, the J end by 11 bases, with 12 bases between. Germline CDR1 SQVTM, CDR2 ANQGSEA. The CDR3 totals 12 residues. The chain links TRBV29-1 to TRBJ1-4; D gene ambiguous. The sequence was collected from a child aged 2-15 years with inherited bone marrow failure, due to receive a stem cell transplant. Source: PBMCs, taken before TCRalphabeta/CD19-depleted stem cell transplant. The CDR3 reads CSVESYEEKLFF. CDR3 DNA sequence: TGCAGCGTTGAAAGTTATGAGGAGAAACTGTTTTTT.